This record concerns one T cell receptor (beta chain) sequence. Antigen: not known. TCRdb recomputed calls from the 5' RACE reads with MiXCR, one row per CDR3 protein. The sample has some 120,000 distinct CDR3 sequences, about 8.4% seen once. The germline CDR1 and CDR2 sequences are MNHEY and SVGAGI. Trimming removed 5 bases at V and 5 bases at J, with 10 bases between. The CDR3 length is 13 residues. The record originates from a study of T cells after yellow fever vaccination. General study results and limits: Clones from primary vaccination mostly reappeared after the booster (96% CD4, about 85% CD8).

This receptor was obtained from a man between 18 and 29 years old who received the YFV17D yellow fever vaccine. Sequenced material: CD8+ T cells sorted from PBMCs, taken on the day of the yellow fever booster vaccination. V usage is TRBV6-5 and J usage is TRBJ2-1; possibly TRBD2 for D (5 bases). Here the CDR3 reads CASSPLRDNEQFF. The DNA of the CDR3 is TGTGCCAGCAGTCCCCTGAGGGACAATGAGCAGTTCTTC.